This T cell receptor (beta chain) was obtained from a study of technical replicates of blood from a few donors. Germline V gene sequence: CDR1 MNHEY, CDR2 SVGAGI. This CDR3 is 14 amino acids long. With V trimmed by 6 bases and J by 7 bases, 8 bases remained unmatched. Assay: immunoSEQ multiplex PCR; the TCRdb copy retains only in-frame clones and omits some. The sample records approximately 58,000 clones, around 88% being singletons. Specimen: PBMCs. This chain links TRBV6-5 with TRBJ1-3; 8 nucleotides agree with TRBD1. This TCR was recovered from a human donor in good health. Some clones in this sample may be carry-over from other donors' samples. Here the CDR3 reads CASSQGQGGNTIYF. CDR3 nucleotide sequence: TGTGCCAGCAGCCAAGGACAGGGTGGGAACACCATATATTTT.